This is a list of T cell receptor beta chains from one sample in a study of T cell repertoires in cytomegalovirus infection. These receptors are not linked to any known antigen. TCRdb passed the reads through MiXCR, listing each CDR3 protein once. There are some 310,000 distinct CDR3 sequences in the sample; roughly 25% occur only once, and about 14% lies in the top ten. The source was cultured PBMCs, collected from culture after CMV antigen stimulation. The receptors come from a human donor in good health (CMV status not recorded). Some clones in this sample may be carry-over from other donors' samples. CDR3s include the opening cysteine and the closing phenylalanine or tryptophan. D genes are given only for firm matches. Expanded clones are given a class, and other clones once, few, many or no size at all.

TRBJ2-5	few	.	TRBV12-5	CASGFLADLDF	TGTGCTAGTGGTTTCCTCGCGGATTTGGACTTC
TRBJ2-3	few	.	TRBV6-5	CASSKRGGTDTQYF	TGTGCCAGCAGCAAAAGGGGGGGCACAGATACGCAGTATTTT
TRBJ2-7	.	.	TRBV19	CASSPREAGSYEQYF	TGTGCCAGTAGTCCCAGGGAGGCAGGTTCCTACGAGCAGTACTTC
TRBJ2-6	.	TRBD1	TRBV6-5	CASSVNRGVGANVLTF	TGTGCCAGCAGTGTAAACAGGGGAGTCGGGGCCAACGTCCTGACTTTC
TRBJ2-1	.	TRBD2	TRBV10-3	CAISEGGSDNEQFF	TGTGCCATCAGTGAAGGCGGGAGCGACAATGAGCAGTTCTTC
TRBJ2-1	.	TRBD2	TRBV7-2	CASSFLAGGLSSYNEQIF	TGTGCCAGCAGCTTCCTAGCGGGAGGCCTGAGCTCCTACAATGAGCAGATCTTC
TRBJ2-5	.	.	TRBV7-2	CASSVPRGAETQYF	TGTGCCAGCAGCGTGCCCCGGGGGGCTGAGACCCAGTACTTC
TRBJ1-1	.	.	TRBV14	CASSQELGLTEAFF	TGTGCCAGCAGCCAAGAACTGGGGTTGACTGAAGCTTTCTTT
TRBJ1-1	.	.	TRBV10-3	CAISDWQNTEAFF	TGTGCCATCAGTGATTGGCAGAACACTGAAGCTTTCTTT
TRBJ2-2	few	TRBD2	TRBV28	CASSLGGLAGNGELFF	TGTGCCAGCAGTTTAGGGGGACTAGCGGGAAACGGGGAGCTGTTTTTT
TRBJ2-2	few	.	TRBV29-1	CSGSLAGELFF	TGCAGCGGGTCTTTGGCCGGGGAGCTGTTTTTT
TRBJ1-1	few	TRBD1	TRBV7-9	CASSLTGGEGTEAFF	TGTGCCAGCAGCCTGACAGGGGGCGAGGGCACTGAAGCTTTCTTT
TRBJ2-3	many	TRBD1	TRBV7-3	CASSSTGTGIVTDTQYF	TGTGCCAGCAGCTCCACCGGGACAGGGATTGTAACAGATACGCAGTATTTT
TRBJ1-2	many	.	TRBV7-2	CASSLNRAWGYTF	TGTGCCAGCAGCTTAAATCGCGCCTGGGGCTACACCTTC
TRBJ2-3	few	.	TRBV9	CASSVWGGTTDTQYF	TGTGCCAGCAGCGTATGGGGAGGTACAACAGATACGCAGTATTTT
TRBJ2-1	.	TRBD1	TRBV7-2	CASSFGTGIYNEQFF	TGTGCCAGCAGCTTTGGGACAGGGATCTACAATGAGCAGTTCTTC